The 11 T cell receptor beta chains given below trace back to one sample, sequenced in a study of radiotherapy plus CTLA-4 blockade in lung cancer. The data were produced by immunoSEQ multiplex PCR, yet TCRdb's version contains in-frame clones alone and is incomplete. The repertoire holds about 93,000 clones, with almost 90% as singletons. This sample comprised peripheral blood, obtained from a patient treated with radiotherapy plus ipilimumab. The receptors shown here come from a human donor with non-small cell lung cancer that progressed on radiotherapy plus ipilimumab.

The gene calls are TRBV19 and TRBJ2-5; TRBD2 aligns across 8 bases. In germline, CDR1 is LNHDA, CDR2 SQIVND (reference sequence). With V trimmed by 1 base and J by 2 bases, 9 bases remained unmatched. CDR3 length equals 17 residues. CDR3 nucleotide sequence: TGTGCCAGTAGTATAGTAGCGGCGGGAGGTGGACAAGAGACCCAGTACTTC. Amino acid sequence: CASSIVAAGGGQETQYF. Full variable domain (rest looked up from reference TRBV19 and TRBJ2-5): DGGITQSPKYLFRKEGQNVTLSCEQNLNHDAMYWYRQDPGQGLRLIYYSQIVNDFQKGDIAEGYSVSREKKESFPLTVTSAQKNPTAFYLCASSIVAAGGGQETQYFGPGTRLLVL.

The V call is TRBV19, the J call TRBJ2-7; 7 positions match TRBD1. Germline V gene sequence: CDR1 LNHDA, CDR2 SQIVND (reference sequence). The V segment lost 3 bases and the J segment 0 bases; nucleotides outside the gene matches: 14. The length of the CDR3 is 18 residues. The CDR3 sequence is CASSMFLEGAASSYEQYF. The CDR3 bases are TGTGCCAGTAGTATGTTTTTAGAGGGGGCAGCCTCCTCCTACGAGCAGTACTTC.

This chain links TRBV2 with TRBJ2-5; D gene uncertain. This CDR3 is 14 amino acids long. V was trimmed by 4 bases and J by 5 bases, leaving 14 bases between them. Germline values: CDR1 SNHLY, CDR2 FYNNEI. CDR3 amino acids: CASSGLSGQETQYF. CDR3 bases: TGTGCCAGCAGTGGCCTATCGGGCCAGGAGACCCAGTACTTC.

The gene calls are TRBV5-1 and TRBJ1-2; 7 positions agree with TRBD1. V was clipped by 2 bases and J by 8 bases; unmatched bases: 3. Looked up from germline, CDR1 is SGHRS and CDR2 is YFSETQ. This CDR3 comprises 12 residues. CDR3 loop: CASSFDRDGYTF. CDR3 DNA: TGCGCCAGCAGCTTCGACAGGGACGGCTACACCTTC.

The genes are TRBV18 and TRBJ2-5; no reliable D call. The length of the CDR3 is 16 residues. Germline V lookup: CDR1 KGHSH, CDR2 LQKENI. With 0 bases removed from V and 4 bases from J, the gap between germline ends came to 15 bases. The CDR3, as DNA: TGTGCCAGCTCACCACCAGGTGCGAGCCCCTCAGAGACCCAGTACTTC. This gives the protein CASSPPGASPSETQYF.

The gene calls are TRBV10-3 and TRBJ1-2; D is uncertain. In germline, CDR1 is ENHRY, CDR2 SYGVKD. V lost 1 base to trimming and J lost 9 bases, with 12 bases between them. The CDR3 length is 13 residues. This CDR3 is CAISELKEARYTF. In DNA, the CDR3 is TGTGCCATCAGTGAGTTGAAGGAGGCACGCTACACCTTC.

The V call is TRBV25-1, the J call TRBJ1-1, with D perhaps matching TRBD1 (6 bases). Germline CDR1 is MGHDK and CDR2 is SYGVNS. CDR3 size: 14 residues. The V end lost 6 bases, the J end lost 1 base, and 12 bases lay between the germline ends. For the CDR3, the DNA is TGTGCCAGCAGAGAACAGGGAGCGAACACTGAAGCTTTCTTT. This encodes CASREQGANTEAFF.

The genes are TRBV7-3 and TRBJ2-6, with D maybe TRBD1 (5 bases). CDR1 SGHTA and CDR2 FQGTGA come from the germline V gene. The germline V and J ends were trimmed by 8 bases and 4 bases, with 24 bases remaining between them. The CDR3 spans 18 residues. The CDR3 loop reads CASPTPGRALRGANVLTF. Written as DNA, the CDR3 is TGTGCCAGCCCAACCCCGGGCAGGGCGCTCCGGGGGGCCAACGTCCTGACTTTC.

V usage is TRBV2 and J usage is TRBJ1-5; weak D call: TRBD1 (6 bases). This CDR3 contains 16 residues. With 4 bases removed from V and 2 bases from J, the gap between germline ends came to 15 bases. Germline assignment: CDR1 SNHLY and CDR2 FYNNEI. The CDR3: CASSADGGSGNQPQHF. The CDR3 bases are TGTGCCAGCAGTGCGGACGGGGGCTCGGGCAATCAGCCCCAGCATTTT. The full variable domain, in which reference TRBV2 and TRBJ1-5 provide the parts outside the CDR3, is EPEVTQTPSHQVTQMGQEVILRCVPISNHLYFYWYRQILGQKVEFLVSFYNNEISEKSEIFDDQFSVERPDGSNFTLKIRSTKLEDSAMYFCASSADGGSGNQPQHFGDGTRLSIL.

The chain links TRBV27 to TRBJ2-5; 7 nucleotides line up with TRBD2. Germline-derived CDR1 and CDR2 are MNHEY and SMNVEV (reference sequence). The J segment lost 4 bases and the V segment lost 2 bases, leaving 4 bases of the junction unmatched. This CDR3 contains 14 residues. DNA of the CDR3: TGTGCCAGCAGTTTAGGGGGGGTCATAGAGACCCAGTACTTC. Its translation: CASSLGGVIETQYF.

This sequence joins TRBV2 and TRBJ1-5, with TRBD1 as a possible D gene (5 bases). The ends were cut back, 4 bases at V and 4 bases at J, with 17 bases in the middle. The CDR3 contains 16 residues. Germline CDR1 is SNHLY and CDR2 is FYNNEI. CDR3 coding DNA: TGTGCCAGCAGTGGGGGCCCGGCTAGGGATAATCAGCCCCAGCATTTT. It is translated as CASSGGPARDNQPQHF.